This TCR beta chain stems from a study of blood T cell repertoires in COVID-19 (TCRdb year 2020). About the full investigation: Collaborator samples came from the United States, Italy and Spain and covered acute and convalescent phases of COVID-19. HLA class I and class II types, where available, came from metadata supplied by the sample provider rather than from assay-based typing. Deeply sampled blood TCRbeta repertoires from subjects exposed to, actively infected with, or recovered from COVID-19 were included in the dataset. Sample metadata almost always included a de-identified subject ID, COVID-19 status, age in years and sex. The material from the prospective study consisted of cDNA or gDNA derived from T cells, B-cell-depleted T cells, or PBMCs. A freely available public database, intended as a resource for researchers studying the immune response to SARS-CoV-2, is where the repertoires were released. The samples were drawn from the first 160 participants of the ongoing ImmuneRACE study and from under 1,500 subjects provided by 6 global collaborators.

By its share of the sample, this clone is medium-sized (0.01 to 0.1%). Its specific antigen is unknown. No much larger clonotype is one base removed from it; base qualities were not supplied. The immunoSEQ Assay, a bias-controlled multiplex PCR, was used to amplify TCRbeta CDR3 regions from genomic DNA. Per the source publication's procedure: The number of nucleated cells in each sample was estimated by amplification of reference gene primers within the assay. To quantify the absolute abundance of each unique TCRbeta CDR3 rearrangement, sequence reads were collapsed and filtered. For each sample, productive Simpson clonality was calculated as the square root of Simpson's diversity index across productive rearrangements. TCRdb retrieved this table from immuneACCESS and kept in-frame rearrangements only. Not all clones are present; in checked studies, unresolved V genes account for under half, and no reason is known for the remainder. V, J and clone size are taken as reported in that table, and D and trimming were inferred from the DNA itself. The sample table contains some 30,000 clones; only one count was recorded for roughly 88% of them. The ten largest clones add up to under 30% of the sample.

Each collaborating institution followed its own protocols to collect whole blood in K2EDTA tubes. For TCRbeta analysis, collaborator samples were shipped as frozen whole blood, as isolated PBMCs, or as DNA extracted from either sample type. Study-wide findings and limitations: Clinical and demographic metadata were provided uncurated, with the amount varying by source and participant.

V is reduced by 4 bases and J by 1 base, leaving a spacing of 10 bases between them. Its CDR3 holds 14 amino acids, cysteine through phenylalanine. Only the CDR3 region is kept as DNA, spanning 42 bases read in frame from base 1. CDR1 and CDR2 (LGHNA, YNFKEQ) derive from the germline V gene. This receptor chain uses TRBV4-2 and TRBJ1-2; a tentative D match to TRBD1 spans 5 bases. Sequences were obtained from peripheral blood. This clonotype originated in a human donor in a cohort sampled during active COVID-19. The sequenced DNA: TGTGCCAGCAGCCCTGGGGGAGGTAACTATGGCTACACCTTC. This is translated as CASSPGGGNYGYTF.